This is a list of T cell receptor beta chains from one sample in a study of low-dose radiotherapy and immunotherapy resistance in tumors. From the reads, TCRdb called clonotypes with MiXCR, one entry per CDR3 protein. The sample consists of more than 90,000 distinct CDR3 sequences, less than 25% of them appearing once. The material was PBMCs, obtained after low-dose radiotherapy plus immunotherapy. The receptors here all came from a male donor with prostate cancer. Each CDR3 is given with its conserved first and last residue. The D gene is left open where the match is weak. Expanded clones are given a class, and other clones once, few, many or no size at all.

D: .
V: TRBV2
size: many
J: TRBJ2-5
CDR3: CASSDDSSGYQETQYF
DNA: TGTGCCAGCAGCGATGACTCCAGTGGGTACCAAGAGACCCAGTACTTC

D: .
V: TRBV2
size: many
J: TRBJ2-5
CDR3: CASSDGTQYF
DNA: TGTGCCAGCAGTGATGGGACCCAGTACTTC

D: TRBD1
V: TRBV19
size: many
J: TRBJ1-5
CDR3: CASSSDRADQPQHF
DNA: TGTGCCAGTAGTTCGGACAGGGCAGATCAGCCCCAGCATTTT

D: TRBD2
V: TRBV18
size: many
J: TRBJ2-7
CDR3: CASSPGLAGANYEQYF
DNA: TGTGCCAGCTCACCGGGACTAGCGGGGGCCAACTACGAGCAGTACTTC

D: .
V: TRBV11-2
size: once
J: TRBJ2-1
CDR3: CASSLDRTMLEQFF
DNA: TGTGCCAGCAGCTTAGACAGGACAATGTTGGAGCAGTTCTTC

D: .
V: TRBV20-1
size: many
J: TRBJ2-1
CDR3: CSACRMGSSYNEQFF
DNA: TGCAGTGCCTGCCGGATGGGGAGCTCCTACAATGAGCAGTTCTTC

D: TRBD2
V: TRBV6-1
size: many
J: TRBJ2-3
CDR3: CASSDRGLANTDTQYF
DNA: TGTGCCAGCAGTGACCGAGGACTAGCGAATACAGATACGCAGTATTTT

D: TRBD2
V: TRBV13
size: .
J: TRBJ2-3
CDR3: CASRRTSGAGETQYF
DNA: TGTGCCAGTCGTAGGACTAGCGGGGCGGGCGAGACGCAGTATTTT

D: TRBD1
V: TRBV11-2
size: many
J: TRBJ2-7
CDR3: CASSKRTGGASGEQYF
DNA: TGTGCCAGCAGCAAAAGAACAGGGGGCGCTTCGGGAGAGCAGTACTTC

D: TRBD2
V: TRBV3-1
size: .
J: TRBJ2-1
CDR3: CASSQDAVLAGEVAYNEQFF
DNA: TGTGCCAGCAGCCAAGACGCCGTCCTAGCGGGAGAGGTGGCCTACAATGAGCAGTTCTTC

D: .
V: TRBV28
size: .
J: TRBJ2-5
CDR3: CASAVTVKETQYF
DNA: TGTGCCAGCGCCGTGACAGTAAAAGAGACCCAGTACTTC